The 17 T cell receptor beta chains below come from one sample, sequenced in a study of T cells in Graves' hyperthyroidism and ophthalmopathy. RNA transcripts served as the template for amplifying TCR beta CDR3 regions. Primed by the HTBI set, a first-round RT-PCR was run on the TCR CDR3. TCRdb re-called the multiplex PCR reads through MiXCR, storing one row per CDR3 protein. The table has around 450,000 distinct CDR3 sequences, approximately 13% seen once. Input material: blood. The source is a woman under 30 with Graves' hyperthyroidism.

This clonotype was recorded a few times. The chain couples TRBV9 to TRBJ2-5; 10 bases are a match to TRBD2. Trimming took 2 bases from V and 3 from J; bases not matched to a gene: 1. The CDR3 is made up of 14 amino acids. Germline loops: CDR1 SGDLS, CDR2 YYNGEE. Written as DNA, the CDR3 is TGTGCCAGCAGCGTCGGGACTAGCGAAGAGACCCAGTACTTC. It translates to CASSVGTSEETQYF.

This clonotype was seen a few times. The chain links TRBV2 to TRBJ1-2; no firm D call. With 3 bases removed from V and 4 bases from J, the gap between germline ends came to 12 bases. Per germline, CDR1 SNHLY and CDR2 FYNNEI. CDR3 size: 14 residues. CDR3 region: CASSEAGHGYGYTF. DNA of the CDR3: TGTGCCAGCAGTGAGGCAGGCCACGGCTATGGCTACACCTTC.

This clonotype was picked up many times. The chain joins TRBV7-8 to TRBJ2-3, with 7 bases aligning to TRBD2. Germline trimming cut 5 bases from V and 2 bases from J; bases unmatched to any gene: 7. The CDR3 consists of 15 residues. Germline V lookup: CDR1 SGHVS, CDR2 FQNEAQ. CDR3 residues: CASSPFTSDTDTQYF. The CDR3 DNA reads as TGTGCCAGCAGCCCCTTTACTAGCGACACAGATACGCAGTATTTT.

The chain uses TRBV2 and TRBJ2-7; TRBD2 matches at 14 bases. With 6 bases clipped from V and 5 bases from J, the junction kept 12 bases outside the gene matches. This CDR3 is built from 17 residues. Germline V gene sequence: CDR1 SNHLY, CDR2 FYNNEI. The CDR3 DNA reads TGTGCCAGCAGCCCCTCGGGACTAGCGGGAGTTTCGAACGAGCAGTACTTC. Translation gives CASSPSGLAGVSNEQYF.

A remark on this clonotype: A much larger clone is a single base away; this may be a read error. The CDR3 DNA sequence: TGTGCCAGCAGATGGGGACAGGGGGTCCAAGAGACCCAGTGCTTC. It encodes CASRWGQGVQETQCF. This chain uses TRBV11-2 with TRBJ2-5; 11 bases line up with TRBD1. The CDR3 is 15 residues long. Germline V gene lookup returns CDR1 SGHAT and CDR2 FQNNGV. The whole variable domain, filled in from reference TRBV11-2 and TRBJ2-5, reads EAGVAQSPRYKIIEKRQSVAFWCNPISGHATLYWYQQILGQGPKLLIQFQNNGVVDDSQLPKDRFSAERLKGVDSTLKIQPAKLEDSAVYLCASRWGQGVQETQCFGPGTRLLVL.

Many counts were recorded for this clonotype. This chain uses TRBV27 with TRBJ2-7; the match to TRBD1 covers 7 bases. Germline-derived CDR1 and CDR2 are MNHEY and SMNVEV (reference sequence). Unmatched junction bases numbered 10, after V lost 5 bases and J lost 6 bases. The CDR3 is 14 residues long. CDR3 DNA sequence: TGTGCCAGCAGTCCCGGACAGGTTCGACGCGAGCAGTACTTC. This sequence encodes CASSPGQVRREQYF.

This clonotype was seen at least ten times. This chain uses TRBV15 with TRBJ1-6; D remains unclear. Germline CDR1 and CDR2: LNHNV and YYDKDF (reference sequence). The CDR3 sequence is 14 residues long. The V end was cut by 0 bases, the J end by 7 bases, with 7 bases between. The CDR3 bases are TGTGCCACCAGCAGAGATCCCAGAAATTCACCCCTCCACTTT. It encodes CATSRDPRNSPLHF.

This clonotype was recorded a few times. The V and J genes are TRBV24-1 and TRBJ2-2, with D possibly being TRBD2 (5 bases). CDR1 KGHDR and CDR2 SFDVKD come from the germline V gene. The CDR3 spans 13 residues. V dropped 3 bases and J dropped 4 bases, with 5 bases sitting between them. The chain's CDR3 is CATSDRGTGELFF. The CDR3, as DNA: TGTGCCACCAGTGATCGGGGCACCGGGGAGCTGTTTTTT.

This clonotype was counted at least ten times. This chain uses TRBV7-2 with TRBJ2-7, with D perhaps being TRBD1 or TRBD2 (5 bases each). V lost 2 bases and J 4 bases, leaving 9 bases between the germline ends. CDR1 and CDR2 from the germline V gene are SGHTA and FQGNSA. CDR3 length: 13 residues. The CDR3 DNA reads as TGTGCCAGCAGCTTACCAGAGGGGTACGAGCAGTACTTC. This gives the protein CASSLPEGYEQYF.

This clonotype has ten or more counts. CDR3 in amino acids: CASSFAGGGYEQYF. In DNA, the CDR3 is TGTGCCAGCAGTTTCGCGGGAGGAGGCTACGAGCAGTACTTC. The chain has TRBV28 and TRBJ2-7; TRBD2 matches at 8 bases. Germline V CDR1 and CDR2: MDHEN, SYDVKM. With 3 bases clipped from V and 3 bases from J, the junction kept 4 bases outside the gene matches. This CDR3 contains 14 residues. Full variable domain (missing parts from reference TRBV28 and TRBJ2-7): DVKVTQSSRYLVKRTGEKVFLECVQDMDHENMFWYRQDPGLGLRLIYFSYDVKMKEKGDIPEGYSVSREKKERFSLILESASTNQTSMYLCASSFAGGGYEQYFGPGTRLTVT.

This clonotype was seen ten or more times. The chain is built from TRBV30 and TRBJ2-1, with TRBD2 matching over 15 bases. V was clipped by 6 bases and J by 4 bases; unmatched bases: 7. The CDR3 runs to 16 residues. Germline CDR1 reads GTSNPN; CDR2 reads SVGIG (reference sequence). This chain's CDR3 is CACPGTSGGTYNEQFF. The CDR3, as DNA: TGTGCCTGCCCCGGGACTAGCGGGGGGACTTACAATGAGCAGTTCTTC. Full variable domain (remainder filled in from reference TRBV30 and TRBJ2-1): SQTIHQWPATLVQPVGSPLSLECTVEGTSNPNLYWYRQAAGRGLQLLFYSVGIGQISSEVPQNLSASRPQDRQFILSSKKLLLSDSGFYLCACPGTSGGTYNEQFFGPGTRLTVL.

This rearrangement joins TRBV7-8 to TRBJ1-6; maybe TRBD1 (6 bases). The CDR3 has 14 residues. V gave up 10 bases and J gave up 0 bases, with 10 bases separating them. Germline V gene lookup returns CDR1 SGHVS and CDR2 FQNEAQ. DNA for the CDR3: TGTGCCACCCGGACAGCCTCCTATAATTCACCCCTCCACTTT. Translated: CATRTASYNSPLHF.

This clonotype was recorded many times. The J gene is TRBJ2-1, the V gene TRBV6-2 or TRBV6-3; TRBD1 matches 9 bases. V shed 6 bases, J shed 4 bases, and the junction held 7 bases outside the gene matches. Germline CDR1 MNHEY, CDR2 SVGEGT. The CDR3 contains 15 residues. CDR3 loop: CASRRTGGAYNEQFF. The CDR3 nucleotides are TGTGCCAGCAGAAGAACAGGGGGCGCTTACAATGAGCAGTTCTTC.

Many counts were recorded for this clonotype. The CDR3 region is CSAKTEGSPLHF. The CDR3 region has the DNA TGCAGTGCCAAGACCGAGGGTTCACCCCTCCACTTT. V usage is TRBV20-1 and J usage is TRBJ1-6; D call uncertain. The CDR3 runs 12 residues. V lost 6 bases and J 9 bases, leaving 12 bases between the germline ends. Looked up from germline, CDR1 is DFQATT and CDR2 is SNEGSKA (reference sequence).

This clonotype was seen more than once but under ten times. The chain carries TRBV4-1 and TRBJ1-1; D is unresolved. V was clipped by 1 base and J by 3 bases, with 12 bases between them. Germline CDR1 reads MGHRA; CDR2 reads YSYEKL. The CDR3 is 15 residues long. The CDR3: CASSQVGSLDTEAFF. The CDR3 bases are TGCGCCAGCAGCCAAGTGGGGAGTCTGGACACTGAAGCTTTCTTT.

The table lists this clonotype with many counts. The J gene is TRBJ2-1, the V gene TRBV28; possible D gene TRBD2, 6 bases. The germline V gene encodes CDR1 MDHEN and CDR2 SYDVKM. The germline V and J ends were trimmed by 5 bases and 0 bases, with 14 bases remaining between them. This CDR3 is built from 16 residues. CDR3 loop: CASSLVEGSSYNEQFF. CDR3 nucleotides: TGTGCCAGCAGTCTGGTGGAGGGGAGCTCCTACAATGAGCAGTTCTTC.

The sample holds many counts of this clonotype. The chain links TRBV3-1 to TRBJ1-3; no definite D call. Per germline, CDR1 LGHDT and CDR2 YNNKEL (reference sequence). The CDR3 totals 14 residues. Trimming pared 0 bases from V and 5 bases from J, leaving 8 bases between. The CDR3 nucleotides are TGTGCCAGCAGCCAAGATGGCGCCCGAAACACCATATATTTT. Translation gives CASSQDGARNTIYF.